This T cell receptor (beta chain) emerged from a study of shared clonotypes between healthy human individuals. Authors' methods: From ImmunoSEQ came sequences covering only the junction and carrying no quality scores, so filtering differed. Profiled with immunoSEQ multiplex PCR; TCRdb holds only in-frame clones, not every one. From that table come the V and J calls and clone size; the DNA was used to work out D and trimming. The profile shows roughly 2.5 million clones, approximately 92% of them singletons. Germline V gene sequence: CDR1 SGDLS, CDR2 YYNGEE. The trim removed 0 bases at V and 3 bases at J, leaving 4 bases unmatched. The CDR3 runs to 16 residues. A remark on this clone: This sample includes further DNA sequences coding for the same CDR3.

This sequence originates from a young man in good health. Sequencing used naive CD4+ T cells sorted from blood. This sample's subset: CD45RA+ positively selected. The chain carries TRBV9 and TRBJ2-1, with 9 bases fitting TRBD2. DNA of the CDR3: TGTGCCAGCAGCGTAGAAGTTAGCGGGAGCTACAATGAGCAGTTCTTC. This gives the protein CASSVEVSGSYNEQFF. The full variable domain, its missing parts supplied by reference TRBV9 and TRBJ2-1, is DSGVTQTPKHLITATGQRVTLRCSPRSGDLSVYWYQQSLDQGLQFLIQYYNGEERAKGNILERFSAQQFPDLHSELNLSSLELGDSALYFCASSVEVSGSYNEQFFGPGTRLTVL.